The 21 T cell receptor beta chains below come from one sample, sequenced in a study of monozygotic twins with inflammatory bowel disease. Using the 5' RACE reads, TCRdb records one entry per CDR3 protein without DNA. Here the sample table reports fewer than 550,000 distinct CDR3 sequences. The sequenced sample consisted of blood. These receptors all come from a human donor with ulcerative colitis or Crohn's disease, or a healthy co-twin of an affected twin (not recorded which).

V and J are TRBV4-1 and TRBJ2-3; the TRBD1 assignment by TCRdb is unverifiable without DNA. The CDR3 sequence is 14 residues long. CDR1 MGHRA and CDR2 YSYEKL come from the germline V gene. The CDR3 reads CASSQPGARDTQYF.

J is TRBJ2-7 and V is TRBV27; TCRdb picks TRBD1, but there is no DNA to check that call. Germline CDR1 reads MNHEY; CDR2 reads SMNVEV (reference sequence). The CDR3 loop spans 14 amino acids. CDR3 amino acids: CASSLSGASYEQYF.

The chain employs TRBV6-5 and TRBJ2-6. Germline V lookup: CDR1 MNHEY, CDR2 SVGAGI. This CDR3 is built from 13 residues. CDR3 loop: CASKTRQANVLTF.

The chain has TRBV27 and TRBJ2-3; absent DNA, TCRdb's TRBD2 call cannot be checked. CDR1 is MNHEY and CDR2 is SMNVEV in the germline V gene (reference sequence). The CDR3 has 16 residues. The CDR3 is CASSLIGTCGTDTQYF.

CDR3 sequence: CASSPSGRAWETQYF. The genes are TRBV3-1 and TRBJ2-5; checking the TCRdb D call of TRBD2 is not possible without DNA. Germline CDR1 and CDR2: LGHDT and YNNKEL (reference sequence). This CDR3 has 15 amino acids.

The V and J genes are TRBV12-3 or TRBV12-4 and TRBJ2-3. The CDR3 extends over 17 amino acids. This CDR3 is CASSLGRSRRRTDTQYF.

This chain connects TRBV30 to TRBJ2-1; TCRdb indicates TRBD2, and absent DNA this call remains unverified. Germline V gives CDR1 GTSNPN, CDR2 SVGIG (reference sequence). CDR3 length equals 13 residues. CDR3 region: CAWSFDGRDEQFF.

This sequence joins TRBV12-3 or TRBV12-4 and TRBJ2-1; the D call of TRBD1 rests on TCRdb alone, since no DNA is present to check it. This CDR3 contains 14 residues. The CDR3 sequence: CASSFSGGNDEQFF.

The genes are TRBV5-1 and TRBJ2-3; as DNA is missing, the TRBD1 call by TCRdb cannot be tested. This CDR3 comprises 14 residues. Germline V CDR1 and CDR2: SGHRS, YFSETQ. The CDR3 sequence is CASSLEAPTDTQYF.

V gene TRBV7-2 combines with J gene TRBJ2-3; TCRdb returns TRBD1, unconfirmable since there is no DNA. The germline CDR1 and CDR2 sequences are SGHTA and FQGNSA. The CDR3 has 15 residues. The chain's CDR3 is CASSSDRGYTDTQHF.

CDR3: CASSPQNSNTEAFF. This chain joins TRBV5-1 and TRBJ1-1. Germline lookup yields CDR1 SGHRS and CDR2 YFSETQ. CDR3 length equals 14 residues.

The chain has TRBV7-3 and TRBJ2-5; TCRdb's D gene call, TRBD2, goes unchecked for lack of DNA. CDR1 is SGHTA, CDR2 FQGTGA, per germline. The CDR3 consists of 14 residues. The CDR3 sequence is CASSLDSGQETQYF. The variable domain in full, with the rest retrieved from reference TRBV7-3 and TRBJ2-5, is GAGVSQTPSNKVTEKGKYVELRCDPISGHTALYWYRQSLGQGPEFLIYFQGTGAADDSGLPNDRFFAVRPEGSVSTLKIQRTERGDSAVYLCASSLDSGQETQYFGPGTRLLVL.

This chain uses TRBV27 with TRBJ2-1; TCRdb gives TRBD2 as the D gene, but with no DNA this cannot be confirmed. In germline, CDR1 is MNHEY, CDR2 SMNVEV (reference sequence). The CDR3 spans 13 residues. The CDR3 is CASGTSGSYEQFF.

The chain combines TRBV5-6 with TRBJ2-5; the D gene TCRdb calls, TRBD2, cannot be checked with no DNA. The CDR3 covers 13 residues. Germline CDR1 is SGHDT and CDR2 is YYEEEE. This CDR3 reads CASSLRSGKTQYF.

The chain carries TRBV5-1 and TRBJ2-3; TCRdb lists TRBD1, though no DNA is available to test this call. The germline CDR1 and CDR2 sequences are SGHRS and YFSETQ. The CDR3 loop spans 14 amino acids. The CDR3 sequence is CASFPGKGTDTQYF.

The chain is built from TRBV5-1 and TRBJ1-5; TCRdb outputs TRBD1, but without DNA this stays unchecked. Germline V gives CDR1 SGHRS, CDR2 YFSETQ. This CDR3 spans 15 amino acids. CDR3 protein: CASSLDDRGDQPQHF.

This chain joins TRBV11-2 and TRBJ2-5; the D call of TRBD1 rests on TCRdb alone, since no DNA is present to check it. CDR3 size: 16 residues. Germline CDR1 and CDR2: SGHAT and FQNNGV. The CDR3 is CASSFEGWGIQETQYF. The whole variable domain, filled in from reference TRBV11-2 and TRBJ2-5, reads EAGVAQSPRYKIIEKRQSVAFWCNPISGHATLYWYQQILGQGPKLLIQFQNNGVVDDSQLPKDRFSAERLKGVDSTLKIQPAKLEDSAVYLCASSFEGWGIQETQYFGPGTRLLVL.

This rearrangement joins TRBV20-1 to TRBJ1-6; the TCRdb D gene call, TRBD1, has no DNA to confirm it. Germline V CDR1 and CDR2: DFQATT, SNEGSKA (reference sequence). The CDR3 loop spans 14 amino acids. CDR3 in amino acids: CSATWDTINSPLHF.

The chain combines TRBV23-1 with TRBJ2-7; TCRdb proposes TRBD1, but this gene call is untestable without DNA. TRBV23-1 counts as an open reading frame of uncertain function. The CDR3 consists of 15 residues. The CDR3 spells CASSHSPGRSYEQYF.

The chain links TRBV4-2 to TRBJ1-1; TCRdb's assignment of TRBD1 cannot be checked, as there is no DNA. The CDR3 has 13 residues. The germline V gene encodes CDR1 LGHNA and CDR2 YNFKEQ. The CDR3 protein is CASSQRTNTEAFF.

The chain uses TRBV7-9 and TRBJ1-4; TCRdb's D gene call, TRBD1, goes unchecked for lack of DNA. The germline CDR1 and CDR2 sequences are SEHNR and FQNEAQ (reference sequence). The CDR3 covers 15 residues. This CDR3 reads CASSSAVRGTEKLFF.